Each of the 25 T cell receptor beta chains below was sequenced from the same sample in a study of T cell repertoires in cytomegalovirus infection. TCRdb re-called the reads with MiXCR, one entry per CDR3 protein. The table lists hundreds of thousands of distinct CDR3 sequences, roughly 30% of them singletons. These receptors lack a known antigen. Specimen: cultured CD8+ T cells from PBMCs, collected from culture after CMV antigen stimulation. These receptors came from a human donor in good health (CMV status not recorded). Some clones in this sample may be carry-over from other donors' samples.

This chain joins TRBV2 and TRBJ2-2; possible D gene TRBD2, 5 bases. The CDR3 runs 19 residues. Trimming removed 7 bases at V and 6 bases at J, with 30 bases between. In germline, CDR1 is SNHLY, CDR2 FYNNEI. The CDR3 nucleotides are TGTGCCAGCAACGAGGGAACGGGATCACTTCACTATGGGCCCGGGGAGCTGTTTTTT. Protein sequence: CASNEGTGSLHYGPGELFF.

The chain recombines TRBV10-3 with TRBJ2-2, with TRBD1 matching over 7 bases. Trimming took 0 bases from V and 4 from J; bases not matched to a gene: 5. The CDR3 sequence is 16 residues long. Per the germline V gene, CDR1 is ENHRY and CDR2 is SYGVKD. This CDR3 is CAISESGGAGTGELFF. The CDR3 DNA follows: TGTGCCATCAGTGAGTCAGGGGGCGCCGGCACCGGGGAGCTGTTTTTT.

With respect to this clonotype: The junction departs from germline at one end; a sequencing error may be responsible. This chain uses TRBV15 with TRBJ1-5; a possible D gene is TRBD1 (5 bases). The CDR3 extends over 15 amino acids. Germline loops: CDR1 LNHNV, CDR2 YYDKDF (reference sequence). The CDR3 sequence: CATSNGAVGNQSQHF. As DNA, the CDR3 is TGTGCCACCAGCAATGGGGCGGTTGGCAATCAGTCCCAGCATTTT.

The chain couples TRBV20-1 to TRBJ2-3, with TRBD2 matching 9 bases. V lost 5 bases to trimming and J lost 0 bases; unmatched junction nucleotides: 9. There are 16 residues in the CDR3. CDR1 DFQATT and CDR2 SNEGSKA come from the germline V gene (reference sequence). CDR3 region: CSAQGGLAGSTDTQYF. DNA of the CDR3: TGCAGTGCTCAGGGGGGGCTAGCGGGGAGCACAGATACGCAGTATTTT.

V gene TRBV6-5 combines with J gene TRBJ2-2; D remains ambiguous. There are 17 residues in the CDR3. Germline V gene sequence: CDR1 MNHEY, CDR2 SVGAGI. V lost 0 bases, J lost 1 base, and 12 bases lay in between. Here the CDR3 DNA reads TGTGCCAGCAGTTACTCCTCCTCGACACTGAACACCGGGGAGCTGTTTTTT. Its protein is CASSYSSSTLNTGELFF.

At least ten counts were recorded for this clonotype. CDR3 protein: CASSLAGRRGYEQYF. The CDR3 region has the DNA TGTGCCAGCAGCTTAGCGGGAAGGCGGGGCTACGAGCAGTACTTC. The genes are TRBV7-2 and TRBJ2-7; D perhaps matches TRBD2 (6 bases). The CDR3 has 15 residues. Trimming took off 0 bases at V and 3 bases at J, with 12 bases between the two ends. CDR1 is SGHTA and CDR2 is FQGNSA in the germline V gene.

The genes are TRBV4-1 and TRBJ2-7; D is unresolved. Per germline, CDR1 MGHRA and CDR2 YSYEKL. The CDR3 covers 15 residues. V lost 0 bases and J lost 3, with 12 bases in between. CDR3 coding DNA: TGCGCCAGCAGCCAAGAGGGGAAGATCCACTACGAGCAGTACTTC. This gives the protein CASSQEGKIHYEQYF.

This clonotype was seen more than once but under ten times. The J gene is TRBJ2-3, the V gene TRBV18; D ambiguous. Germline V CDR1 and CDR2: KGHSH, LQKENI. The CDR3 is 13 amino acids. V lost 2 bases and J 3 bases, leaving 6 bases between the germline ends. Here the CDR3 reads CASSPEPTDTQYF. DNA of the CDR3: TGTGCCAGCTCACCAGAGCCAACAGATACGCAGTATTTT.

J is TRBJ2-3 and V is TRBV6-2 or TRBV6-3; D may be TRBD2 (7 bases). V lost 2 bases, J lost 1 base, and 10 bases lay in between. This CDR3 has 15 amino acids. The germline V gene encodes CDR1 MNHEY and CDR2 SVGEGT. The CDR3, as DNA: TGTGCCAGCAGTTACGAAGGGGGGGGCACAGATACGCAGTATTTT. Residues: CASSYEGGGTDTQYF.

The chain employs TRBV2 and TRBJ2-5; possible D gene TRBD1, 5 bases. The CDR3 extends over 12 amino acids. Deletions cut 6 bases from V and 5 bases from J, with 10 bases between. CDR1 and CDR2 (germline): SNHLY, FYNNEI. CDR3 amino acids: CASRAGMETQYF. As DNA, the CDR3 is TGTGCCAGCAGAGCAGGGATGGAGACCCAGTACTTC.

This clonotype showed up just once. The chain couples TRBV7-6 to TRBJ1-1, with TRBD1 identical over 9 bases. Germline V gene data show CDR1 as SGHVS and CDR2 as FNYEAQ. Germline trimming cut 6 bases from V and 1 base from J; bases unmatched to any gene: 6. The CDR3 has 15 residues. In DNA form, the CDR3 reads TGTGCCAGCAGTCCATCACAGGGGGCGAACACTGAAGCTTTCTTT. Amino acids: CASSPSQGANTEAFF.

The rearrangement uses TRBV27 and TRBJ1-1, with D perhaps TRBD1 (5 bases). The germline V gene has CDR1 MNHEY and CDR2 SMNVEV (reference sequence). The V end was cut by 8 bases, the J end by 1 base, with 11 bases between. The CDR3 has 13 amino acids. CDR3 amino acids: CASAWTTNTEAFF. In nucleotides, the CDR3 is TGTGCCAGCGCTTGGACAACGAACACTGAAGCTTTCTTT.

This clonotype was seen a handful of times. This rearrangement joins TRBV4-2 to TRBJ2-2; D is undetermined. The CDR3 has 15 residues. Germline V gene sequence: CDR1 LGHNA, CDR2 YNFKEQ. Trimming removed 4 bases from V and 3 bases from J, with 12 bases in between. CDR3 DNA sequence: TGTGCCAGCAGCCGCCCCAATGACGACACCGGGGAGCTGTTTTTT. Amino acid sequence: CASSRPNDDTGELFF.

This sequence joins TRBV6-2 or TRBV6-3 and TRBJ1-1; 7 nucleotides align to TRBD1. J was trimmed by 0 bases and V by 0 bases; bases with no gene match: 4. Germline V gene sequence: CDR1 MNHEY, CDR2 SVGEGT. The CDR3 consists of 16 residues. CDR3 loop: CASSYSLTGVNTEAFF. CDR3 bases: TGTGCCAGCAGTTACTCATTAACAGGGGTGAACACTGAAGCTTTCTTT.

V gene TRBV10-3 combines with J gene TRBJ1-5; 7 positions agree with TRBD1. V gave up 4 bases and J gave up 5 bases; unmatched junction bases: 5. The germline V gene has CDR1 ENHRY and CDR2 SYGVKD. CDR3 length: 14 residues. CDR3 nucleotide sequence: TGTGCCATCAGTGGGGACAGTAGGTATCAGCCCCAGCATTTT. Its protein is CAISGDSRYQPQHF.

This clonotype was seen a few times. The V and J genes are TRBV7-9 and TRBJ1-2; the D gene is possibly TRBD1 (6 bases). V was pared by 11 bases and J by 4 bases, with 17 bases between. CDR3 length: 13 amino acids. CDR1 SEHNR and CDR2 FQNEAQ come from the germline V gene (reference sequence). This chain's CDR3 is CADIPQGTYGYTF. The CDR3 DNA sequence: TGTGCCGACATACCACAGGGAACCTATGGCTACACCTTC.

This clonotype showed up many times. The CDR3 DNA sequence: TGTGCCAGCAGCTTAGTGGGGGGCAGCACTGAAGCTTTCTTT. It codes for CASSLVGGSTEAFF. V is TRBV7-9 and J is TRBJ1-1; weak D call: TRBD1 (6 bases). The germline V and J ends were trimmed by 1 base and 4 bases, with 10 bases remaining between them. The V gene's germline CDR1 is SEHNR and CDR2 FQNEAQ (reference sequence). This CDR3 is built from 14 residues.

As concerns this clonotype: A clone one base away is much larger, so this may be a read error. The V call is TRBV7-2, the J call TRBJ1-4; D is unclear. The CDR3 is made up of 15 amino acids. The germline V gene encodes CDR1 SGHTA and CDR2 FQGNSA. CDR3: CANSPGEGTNEKLFF. The CDR3 nucleotides read TGTGCCAACAGCCCCGGGGAGGGTACTAATGAAAAACTGTTTTTT.

This clonotype has only a few counts. The chain links TRBV6-1 to TRBJ1-2, with D possibly TRBD1 on 6 matching bases. The CDR3 is 14 amino acids. Germline values: CDR1 MNHNS, CDR2 SASEGT. The V and J ends lost 0 bases and 4 bases respectively, with 9 bases between them. The CDR3 DNA reads TGTGCCAGCAGTGAAGCCGAGGGGGGCTATGGCTACACCTTC. Translating gives CASSEAEGGYGYTF.

The gene calls are TRBV25-1 and TRBJ1-2; no clear D gene. V gave up 6 bases and J gave up 4 bases, with 15 bases separating them. Germline CDR1 is MGHDK and CDR2 is SYGVNS. The CDR3 runs to 14 residues. The CDR3 sequence: CASSSPDRRYGYTF. The CDR3 DNA follows: TGTGCCAGCAGCTCACCCGACCGCCGCTATGGCTACACCTTC.

The gene calls are TRBV6-1 and TRBJ1-1; D call uncertain. Per germline, CDR1 MNHNS and CDR2 SASEGT. Trimming took off 5 bases at V and 0 bases at J, with 10 bases between the two ends. This CDR3 comprises 14 residues. CDR3 coding DNA: TGTGCCAGCAGTTCTATCTCGGTGAACACTGAAGCTTTCTTT. Translated, it gives CASSSISVNTEAFF.

This clonotype has only a few counts. V gene TRBV6-1 combines with J gene TRBJ2-2; 8 bases align to TRBD2. This CDR3 contains 17 residues. Per the germline V gene, CDR1 is MNHNS and CDR2 is SASEGT. V was pared by 5 bases and J by 7 bases, with 15 bases of the junction left unmatched. Written as DNA, the CDR3 is TGTGCCAGCAGTATCCCAAGCGGGGGTGCGGCAAGCGGGGAGCTGTTTTTT. Protein sequence: CASSIPSGGAASGELFF.

In regard to this clonotype: One end of the junction varies from germline; a read error may be responsible. The V call is TRBV25-1, the J call TRBJ2-3; 10 bases agree with TRBD1. CDR1 MGHDK and CDR2 SYGVNS come from the germline V gene. This CDR3 comprises 17 residues. The CDR3 spells CVSSEWLGTGDSDTQYF. The CDR3 DNA is TGTGTCAGCAGTGAATGGCTCGGGACAGGGGATTCCGATACGCAGTATTTT.

The chain is built from TRBV20-1 and TRBJ1-1; D not certain. Looked up from germline, CDR1 is DFQATT and CDR2 is SNEGSKA (reference sequence). The length of the CDR3 is 13 residues. Trimming shortened V by 2 bases and J by 3 bases, and 10 bases separated the two germline ends. The CDR3 DNA reads TGCAGTGCTAGAATCCCGTGGGACACTGAAGCTTTCTTT. Translated: CSARIPWDTEAFF.

This clonotype was picked up a small number of times. The chain has TRBV27 and TRBJ2-7; 8 nucleotides align to TRBD2. Germline V gene sequence: CDR1 MNHEY, CDR2 SMNVEV (reference sequence). This CDR3 comprises 13 residues. The ends lost 4 bases at V and 3 bases at J; junction bases unmatched: 2. The CDR3 region is CASSYTSGYEQYV. The CDR3 DNA reads as TGTGCCAGCAGTTACACTAGCGGCTACGAGCAGTACGTC.